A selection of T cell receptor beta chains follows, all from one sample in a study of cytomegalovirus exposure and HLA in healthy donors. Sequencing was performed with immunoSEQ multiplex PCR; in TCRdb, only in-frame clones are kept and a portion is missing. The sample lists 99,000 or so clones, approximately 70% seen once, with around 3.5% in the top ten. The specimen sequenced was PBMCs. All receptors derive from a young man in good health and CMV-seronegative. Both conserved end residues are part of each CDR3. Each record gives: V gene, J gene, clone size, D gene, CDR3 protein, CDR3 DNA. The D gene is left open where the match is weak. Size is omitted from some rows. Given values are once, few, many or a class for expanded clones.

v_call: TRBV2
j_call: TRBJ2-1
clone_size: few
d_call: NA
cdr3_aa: CASSEISGHNEQFF
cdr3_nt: TGTGCCAGCAGTGAAATTTCAGGTCACAATGAGCAGTTCTTC

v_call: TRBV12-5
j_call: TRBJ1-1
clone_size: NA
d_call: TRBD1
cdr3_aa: CASGPTGTGDTEAFF
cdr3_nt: TGTGCTAGTGGACCCACCGGGACAGGGGATACTGAAGCTTTCTTT

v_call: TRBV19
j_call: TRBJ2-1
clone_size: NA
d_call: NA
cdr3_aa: CASSIGNYEQFF
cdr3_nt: TGTGCCAGTAGTATCGGGAACTATGAGCAGTTCTTC

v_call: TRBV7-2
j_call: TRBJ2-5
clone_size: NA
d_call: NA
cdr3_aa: CASSFGGTGETQYF
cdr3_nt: TGTGCCAGCAGCTTCGGAGGGACTGGGGAGACCCAGTACTTC

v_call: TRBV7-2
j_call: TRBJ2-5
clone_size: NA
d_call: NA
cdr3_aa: CASRSGETQYF
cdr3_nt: TGTGCCAGCAGGTCGGGAGAGACCCAGTACTTC

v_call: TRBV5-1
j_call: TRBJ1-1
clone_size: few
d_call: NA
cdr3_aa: CASSLEPSTMNTEAFF
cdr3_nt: TGCGCCAGCAGCTTGGAGCCCTCTACCATGAACACTGAAGCTTTCTTT

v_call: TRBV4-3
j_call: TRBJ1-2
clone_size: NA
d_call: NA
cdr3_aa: CASSQSQGNYGYTF
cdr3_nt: TGCGCCAGCAGCCAAAGTCAGGGGAACTATGGCTACACCTTC

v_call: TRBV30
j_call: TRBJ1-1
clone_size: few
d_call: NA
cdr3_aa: CAWGTSNTEAFF
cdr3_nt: TGTGCCTGGGGGACATCGAACACTGAAGCTTTCTTT

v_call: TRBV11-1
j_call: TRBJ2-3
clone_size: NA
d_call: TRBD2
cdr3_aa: CASTSSGSPDTQYF
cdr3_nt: TGTGCCAGCACCTCTAGCGGGAGTCCCGATACGCAGTATTTT

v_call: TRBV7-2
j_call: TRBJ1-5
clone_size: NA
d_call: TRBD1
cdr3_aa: CASSPRTGDSNQPQHF
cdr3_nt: TGTGCCAGCAGCCCTCGGACAGGAGATAGCAATCAGCCCCAGCATTTT

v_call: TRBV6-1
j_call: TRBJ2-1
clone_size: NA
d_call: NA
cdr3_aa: CASSERMRVRSYNEQFF
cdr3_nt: TGTGCCAGCAGTGAAAGAATGAGGGTAAGGTCCTACAATGAGCAGTTCTTC